What follows is one T cell receptor beta chain and its context. What this receptor recognizes is not known. CDR1 and CDR2 are drawn from the germline V gene: LGHNA, YSLEER. Inclusive of the bounding cysteine and phenylalanine, the CDR3 is 15 residues long. The DNA sequence is not available. The sample is drawn from a study of CXCR3-negative and CXCR3-positive naive CD8 T cells (dated by TCRdb to the late 2010s). About the investigation overall: In total, approximately 130 million TRB reads were obtained, corresponding to roughly 1.5 +/- 0.3 million reads per library. For the TRBV-TRBJ cluster analysis, the naive subsets came from about 5 donors, while the memory cells came from 3 donors. The diversity and physicochemical repertoire analyses included around 10 donors pooled from two independent experiments.

Each CD8+ T cell subset was flow-sorted in triplicate, with approximately 300,000 cells per subset placed directly into RLT lysis buffer. To keep memory contaminants out, a stringent definition of naive CD8+ T cells was applied: CD45RO-CCR7+CD27+CD95-. Standard density gradient centrifugation was used to isolate peripheral blood mononuclear cells from buffy coats. A FACSAria III was used to flow-sort naive CD8+ T cells into CXCR3-negative and CXCR3-positive populations. Total RNA was extracted from sorted cells using an RNeasy Mini Kit. Results and caveats for the whole study, not just this receptor: Because CXCR3 expression was partially decreased after cryopreservation, freshly isolated PBMCs were used for most assays. Surface CD5, linked to self-reactivity in mice, was comparable between naive subsets; TCR interaction strength was therefore also inferred from TRB CDR3 physicochemical properties. Similar TRBV-TRBJ usage was shown by naive CXCR3-negative and CXCR3-positive cells from the same donor, whereas distinct patterns were shown by memory cells. Both naive subsets had comparably high repertoire diversity, while memory CD8+ T cells had much lower repertoire diversity. TRB CDR3s from CXCR3-positive naive cells showed higher hydrophobicity (lower Kidera factor 4), lower energy, and higher strength and volume indices than CXCR3-negative naive cells.

TCRdb records NextSeq 550 as the sequencer. The Human TCR Profiling Kit (MiLaboratory) was used to make UMI-labeled 5' RACE TRB cDNA libraries. cDNA synthesis used the entire amount of extracted RNA, and PCR amplification then used the entire amount of cDNA produced. Libraries were prepared in parallel with an identical number of PCR cycles. The original pipeline was this. With a requirement of at least two reads per UMI, MIGEC and MiXCR extracted about 52,000 +/- 9,100 unique UMI-labeled TRB cDNA molecules per library. Each library averaged around 40,000 +/- 10,000 functional in-frame TRB CDR3 nucleotide clonotypes without stop codons. After downsampling to 5000 UMI-labeled TRB molecules per sample, diversity metrics, including normalized Shannon-Wiener and Chao1, were computed in VDJtools. For the central five CDR3 residues, VDJtools calculated physicochemical properties weighted by clonotype size, namely interaction energy, strength, volume and Kidera factor 4. The reads, reprocessed by TCRdb, yield one row per CDR3 protein sequence and no DNA. TCRdb, not the authors, supplied the V and J calls. The sample table includes about 42,000 distinct CDR3 sequences. 2% to 2.5% of the sample lies in the top ten.

Sequenced sample: naive CXCR3- CD8+ T cells from blood. In the paper's terms, the cell subset or site label means: CD45RO-CCR7+CD27+CD95- naive CD8+ T cells lacking CXCR3 (TNR3-). The receptor was derived from a human donor in good health. Some clones in this sample may be carry-over from other donors' samples. The rearranged chain carries TRBV4-3 and TRBJ1-6. This receptor carries the CDR3 CASSQTWAGDSPLHF.